The present T cell receptor beta chain was sequenced within a study of T cells in women clearing cervical HPV infection. Study background: Case blood drawn at lesion detection; control blood after infection cleared.

Regarding this clone: What it recognizes is unknown. The missing CDR3 end, 3 residues past where the read stops, is filled in from the germline J gene. The sample holds other DNA sequences that translate to the same CDR3.

All donors had a single incident cervical HPV16 infection, not prevalent. General observations from the study: CIN3+ cases had significantly higher TCR repertoire richness than controls, but evenness did not differ. Richness differences could reflect unmeasured T-cell content per sample.

Profiled with immunoSEQ multiplex PCR; TCRdb holds only in-frame clones, not every one. This sample contains about 15,000 clones. CDR3 length: 16 residues. Germline V gene data show CDR1 as SGHRS and CDR2 as YFSETQ. V trimming: 1 base; J trimming: 5 bases; junction bases outside the gene matches: 10. The chain carries TRBV5-1 and TRBJ2-5; 8 bases align to TRBD2. Sequencing used blood buffy coat. This TCR was sampled from a woman aged 18 to 75 with a cervical HPV16 infection that either progressed to CIN3+ or cleared (not recorded which). The CDR3: CASSLFGGVLQETQYF. The covered CDR3 bases are TGCGCCAGCAGCTTGTTCGGGGGGGTTTTGCAGGAGACC.